This T cell receptor (beta chain) was obtained from a study of shared clonotypes between healthy human individuals. Regarding the study as a whole: Roughly 5% of naive CD4 clonotypes were shared across a few donors. Generally, estimated richness proved larger in naive subsets than it did in memory subsets.

There are a few counts of this clone. Antigen: not known. Profiled with immunoSEQ multiplex PCR; TCRdb holds only in-frame clones, not every one. The top ten hold less than 2% of the sample, which has under 750,000 clones, 72% seen once. This CDR3 comprises 14 residues. Germline CDR1 reads SGHTA; CDR2 reads FQGNSA. The V end was cut by 2 bases, the J end by 1 base, with 9 bases between. This receptor was taken from a woman in her twenties or thirties in good health. The sequencing sample was made of memory CD4+ T cells sorted from blood. Documented subset: CD45RA-negative fraction. The chain carries TRBV7-2 and TRBJ2-7; D is possibly TRBD2 (6 bases). Written as DNA, the CDR3 is TGTGCCAGCAGCTTAACCCGGGGGTCCTACGAGCAGTACTTC. As protein: CASSLTRGSYEQYF.